This T cell receptor (beta chain) is from a study of CXCR3-negative and CXCR3-positive naive CD8 T cells. Each TRB cDNA library was prepared by 5' RACE (with UMI labels). TCRdb re-called the 5' RACE reads; one entry per CDR3 protein, DNA not given. The sample shows approximately 60,000 distinct CDR3 sequences, and around 22% sits with its ten largest clones. Study observations and caveats: TRBV-TRBJ usage was similar across naive CXCR3 subsets but distinct in memory cells.

A word on this clonotype: The target antigen is unknown.

Sequenced material: memory CD8+ T cells from blood. The TCR originated in a human donor in good health. Some clones in this sample may be carry-over from other donors' samples.

This chain's CDR3 is CASSQVAGITEAFF. The chain joins TRBV4-1 to TRBJ1-1. The V gene's germline CDR1 is MGHRA and CDR2 YSYEKL. The CDR3 runs 14 residues.